Included here is one TCR beta chain sequence, with context. Its antigen has not been determined. Base qualities are missing; no much larger clone stands one base away. CDR1 and CDR2 are read off the germline V gene as MNHEY and SVGAGI. Clipping removes 8 bases from V and 4 bases from J, with 10 as the unmatched junction base count. The CDR3 contains 15 residues, cysteine and phenylalanine counted. Of all the DNA, just the CDR3 is kept, 45 bases in frame from base 1. The data stem from a study of graft-versus-host responses after intestinal transplantation (dated by TCRdb to about 2021). At the level of the whole study: Multivisceral, liver-intestinal, or isolated intestinal transplants were received by the recipients. A peak of at least 4% donor T cells among recipient peripheral blood mononuclear cells was the definition used for donor T cell macrochimerism. Alloreactive clones were identified by sequencing pre-transplant mixed lymphocyte reaction products and comparing them with unstimulated pre-transplant donor and recipient T cells. Of the roughly 25 intestinal transplant recipients enrolled in the cohort, one of whom was a retransplant, a few patients without pretransplant specimens were excluded. Rather than going through the commercial service, samples from three later patients were sequenced in-house on an Illumina MiSeq and processed with MiXCR. Every recipient was given anti-thymocyte globulin induction, followed by approximately three years of maintenance tacrolimus and steroids. After intestinal transplantation, graft-versus-host and host-versus-graft alloreactive T cell clones in the graft, circulation and bone marrow were tracked using bulk TCR-beta CDR3 sequencing. General conclusions and limits of the study: GvH clones turned up in recipient bone marrow, with some appearing earlier in ileal mucosa or blood, a pattern consistent with an intestinal mucosal origin. In patients with donor T cell macrochimerism, the allografts had high GvH to HvG T cell clonal ratios. Conclusions were limited by the relatively low number and heterogeneity of intestinal transplant patients. Early after transplant, peak levels of circulating GvH clones were found to be associated with declines in HvG clones.

In the paper's terms, the time point label means: cells obtained before transplantation from donor or recipient. CD3+CD4+ and CD3+CD8+ populations were FACS-sorted from unstimulated pre-transplant donor and recipient cells taken from spleen or lymph nodes. Preparation of the library involved the immunoSEQ multiplex PCR assay. For most patients, genomic DNA was isolated with the Qiagen DNeasy Blood and Tissue Kit and sent frozen to Adaptive Biotechnologies for TCR sequencing. Adaptive Biotechnologies carried out high-throughput TCR-beta CDR3 sequencing of genomic DNA for most patients. Regarding the original processing steps: TCR sequencing data for roughly 18 patients were retrieved from Adaptive's ImmunoSEQ software; three other patients were processed with MiXCR and VDJtools. To correct CD4 versus CD8 sorting errors, any sequence found in both subsets at a frequency ratio below 5:1 was removed. Because the origin of CDR3 nucleotide sequences shared between donor and recipient could not be assigned, those sequences were removed. To count as alloreactive, a clone needed at least 2-fold expansion over unstimulated cells and a minimum CFSE-low frequency of 0.002% (template counts) or 0.001% (read counts). Clones were considered mappable if detected in sequenced pre-transplant spleen, lymph node, or MLR CFSE-low populations of the donor or recipient. Cumulative frequency of alloreactive clones was calculated as a percentage of all sequences weighted by copy number. Not all clones reach the TCRdb copy of this immuneACCESS table, which keeps in-frame sequences only. Checked studies attribute under half of the gap to unresolved V genes and leave the rest unexplained. The DNA gave D and trimming, while V, J and clone size come from that table. Recorded for this sample are around 93,000 clones; about nine tenths of them occurred a single time. The top ten clonotypes cover roughly 6% of the sample.

The origin of this receptor is a human donor who received an intestinal transplant. The specimen was unstimulated CD8+ T cells sorted from spleen or lymph node cells, collected before intestinal transplant. The sequence joins TRBV6-5 to TRBJ2-7, and 11 bases in between align with TRBD2. The encoded CDR3 is CASATSGSLEYEQYF. The sequenced DNA: TGTGCCAGCGCAACTAGCGGGAGTTTGGAGTACGAGCAGTACTTC.